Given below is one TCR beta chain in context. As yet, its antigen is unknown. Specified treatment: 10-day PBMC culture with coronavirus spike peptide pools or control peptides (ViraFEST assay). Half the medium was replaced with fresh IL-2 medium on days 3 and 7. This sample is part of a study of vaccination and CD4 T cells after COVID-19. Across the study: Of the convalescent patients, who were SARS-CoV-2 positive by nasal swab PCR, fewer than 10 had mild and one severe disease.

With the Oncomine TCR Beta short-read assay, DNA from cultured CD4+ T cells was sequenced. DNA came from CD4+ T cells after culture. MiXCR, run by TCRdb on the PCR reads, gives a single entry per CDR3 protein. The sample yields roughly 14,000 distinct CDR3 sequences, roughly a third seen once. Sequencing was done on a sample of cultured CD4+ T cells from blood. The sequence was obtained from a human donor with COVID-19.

CDR3 loop: CASTQVGLAAPEQYF. In DNA, the CDR3 is TGTGCCAGCACCCAAGTGGGACTAGCCGCGCCTGAGCAGTACTTC. J is TRBJ2-7 and V is TRBV2, with 9 bases fitting TRBD2. V gave up 7 bases and J gave up 7 bases; unmatched junction bases: 14. There are 15 residues in the CDR3. Germline values: CDR1 SNHLY, CDR2 FYNNEI. The full variable domain, in which reference TRBV2 and TRBJ2-7 provide the parts outside the CDR3, is EPEVTQTPSHQVTQMGQEVILRCVPISNHLYFYWYRQILGQKVEFLVSFYNNEISEKSEIFDDQFSVERPDGSNFTLKIRSTKLEDSAMYFCASTQVGLAAPEQYFGPGTRLTVT.